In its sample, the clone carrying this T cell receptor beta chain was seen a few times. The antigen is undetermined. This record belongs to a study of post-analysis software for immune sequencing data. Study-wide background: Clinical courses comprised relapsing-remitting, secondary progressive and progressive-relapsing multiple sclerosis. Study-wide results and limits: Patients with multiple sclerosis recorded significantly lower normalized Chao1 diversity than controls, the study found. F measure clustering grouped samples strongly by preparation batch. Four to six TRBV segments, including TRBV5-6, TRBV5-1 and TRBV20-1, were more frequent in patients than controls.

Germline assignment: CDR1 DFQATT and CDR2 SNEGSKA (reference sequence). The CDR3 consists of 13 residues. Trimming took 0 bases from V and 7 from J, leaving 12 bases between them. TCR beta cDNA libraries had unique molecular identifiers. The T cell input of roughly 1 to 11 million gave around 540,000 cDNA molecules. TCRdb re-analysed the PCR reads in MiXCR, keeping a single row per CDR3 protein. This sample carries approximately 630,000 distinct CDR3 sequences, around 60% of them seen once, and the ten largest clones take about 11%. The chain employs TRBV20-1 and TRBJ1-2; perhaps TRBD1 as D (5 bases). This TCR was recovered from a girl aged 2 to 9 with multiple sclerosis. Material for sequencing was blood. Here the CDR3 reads CSAREGGRPGYTF. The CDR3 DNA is TGCAGTGCTAGAGAGGGGGGTAGGCCTGGCTACACCTTC.